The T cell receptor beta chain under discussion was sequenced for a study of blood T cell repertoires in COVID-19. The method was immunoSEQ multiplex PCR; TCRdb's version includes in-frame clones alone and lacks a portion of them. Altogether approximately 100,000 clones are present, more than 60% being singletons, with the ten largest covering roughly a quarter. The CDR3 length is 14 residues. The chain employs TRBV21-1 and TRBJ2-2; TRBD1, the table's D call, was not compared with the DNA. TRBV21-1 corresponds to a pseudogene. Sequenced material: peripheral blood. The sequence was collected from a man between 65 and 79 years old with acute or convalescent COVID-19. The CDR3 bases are TGTGCCAGCAGCAAAGACAGGGTGGCCGGGGAGCTGTTTTTT. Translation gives CASSKDRVAGELFF.